These 20 T cell receptor beta chains came from one sample sequenced in a study of blood T cell repertoires in COVID-19. The table came from immunoSEQ multiplex PCR; TCRdb's copy has only in-frame clones and leaves some out. Of about 190,000 clones listed, around 80% are singletons. The material sequenced was peripheral blood. These receptor sequences come from a woman aged 50 to 60 with acute or convalescent COVID-19.

The chain joins TRBV18 to TRBJ1-2; D might be TRBD1 (6 bases). Germline CDR1 reads KGHSH; CDR2 reads LQKENI. V was trimmed by 1 base and J by 8 bases, leaving 11 bases between them. CDR3 length: 13 amino acids. This CDR3 is CASSPRSGDGYTF. The DNA for the CDR3 is TGTGCCAGCTCACCACGGTCAGGGGACGGCTACACCTTC.

There are a few counts of this clone. The V gene is TRBV6-5, the J gene TRBJ1-2; 8 bases match TRBD1. Per the germline V gene, CDR1 is MNHEY and CDR2 is SVGAGI. The J segment lost 8 bases and the V segment lost 6 bases, leaving 8 bases of the junction unmatched. The CDR3 is made up of 13 amino acids. CDR3 in DNA: TGTGCCAGCAGCTTGACAGGGGAACGCGGCTACACCTTC. Its protein is CASSLTGERGYTF.

This chain joins TRBV6-5 and TRBJ1-3; D not certain. CDR3 size: 15 residues. The V and J ends lost 8 bases and 0 bases respectively, with 14 bases between them. Germline loops: CDR1 MNHEY, CDR2 SVGAGI. The CDR3, as DNA: TGTGCCAGCGGGTTAGACGGACTCTCTGGAAACACCATATATTTT. It specifies CASGLDGLSGNTIYF.

This clone was detected ten times or more. The V call is TRBV28, the J call TRBJ1-5, with TRBD1 as a possible D gene (6 bases). V lost 6 bases and J 1 base, leaving 16 bases between the germline ends. Germline lookup yields CDR1 MDHEN and CDR2 SYDVKM. CDR3 length equals 16 residues. The CDR3 here is CASRLLSGTSNQPQHF. CDR3 in DNA: TGTGCCAGCAGACTACTTAGCGGGACAAGCAATCAGCCCCAGCATTTT.

The chain combines TRBV12-3 or TRBV12-4 with TRBJ1-5; possibly TRBD1 for D (6 bases). This CDR3 is built from 13 residues. Trimming removed 2 bases at V and 9 bases at J, with 11 bases between. The CDR3 here is CASSLNRAMPQHF. As DNA, the CDR3 is TGTGCCAGCAGTTTAAACAGGGCAATGCCCCAGCATTTT.

The gene calls are TRBV5-6 and TRBJ2-3; TRBD2 matches 7 bases. Germline V lookup: CDR1 SGHDT, CDR2 YYEEEE. The CDR3 covers 17 residues. V was clipped by 0 bases and J by 2 bases; unmatched bases: 9. The CDR3 DNA is TGTGCCAGCAGCTTGGCACCGAGCGGGGCGTACACAGATACGCAGTATTTT. It is translated as CASSLAPSGAYTDTQYF. The variable domain in full, completed from reference TRBV5-6 and TRBJ2-3, reads DAGVTQSPTHLIKTRGQQVTLRCSPKSGHDTVSWYQQALGQGPQFIFQYYEEEERQRGNFPDRFSGHQFPNYSSELNVNALLLGDSALYLCASSLAPSGAYTDTQYFGPGTRLTVL.

A few counts support this clone. The chain carries TRBV30 and TRBJ1-1; D ambiguous. The CDR3 sequence is 12 residues long. CDR1 GTSNPN and CDR2 SVGIG come from the germline V gene (reference sequence). V was pared by 3 bases and J by 5 bases, with 10 bases between. CDR3 bases: TGTGCCTGGAGCCCCTCGCGAACTGAAGCTTTCTTT. Amino acid sequence: CAWSPSRTEAFF.

This clone occurred a few times. This chain links TRBV6-6 with TRBJ1-4; D is possibly TRBD1 (5 bases). Germline loops: CDR1 MNHNY, CDR2 SVGAGI (reference sequence). The CDR3 consists of 15 residues. Trimming removed 5 bases at V and 0 bases at J, with 10 bases between. CDR3 coding DNA: TGTGCCAGCAGTGTGTCCAGGGCAACTAATGAAAAACTGTTTTTT. As protein: CASSVSRATNEKLFF.

This clone was observed a handful of times. The V gene is TRBV2, the J gene TRBJ2-7, with TRBD1 matching over 9 bases. In germline, CDR1 is SNHLY, CDR2 FYNNEI. The CDR3 has 13 residues. V lost 5 bases to trimming and J lost 6 bases; unmatched junction nucleotides: 5. The CDR3, as DNA: TGTGCCAGCAGTACCCACAGGGGGCCCGAGCAGTACTTC. The encoded protein is CASSTHRGPEQYF.

The gene calls are TRBV6-2 or TRBV6-3 and TRBJ2-7; D unclear. The CDR3 has 13 residues. Per the germline V gene, CDR1 is MNHEY and CDR2 is SVGEGT. Trimming pared 5 bases from V and 1 base from J, leaving 9 bases between. CDR3 bases: TGTGCCAGCAGTCCGACTGGTTCCTACGAGCAGTACTTC. Its protein product is CASSPTGSYEQYF.

The J gene is TRBJ2-7, the V gene TRBV2; D is perhaps TRBD1 (5 bases). The CDR3 runs 14 residues. V was cut by 0 bases and J by 3 bases, with 9 bases left in between. Per the germline V gene, CDR1 is SNHLY and CDR2 is FYNNEI. This CDR3 reads CASSEAGQFYEQYF. The DNA of the CDR3 is TGTGCCAGCAGTGAAGCGGGGCAGTTCTACGAGCAGTACTTC.

The gene calls are TRBV29-1 and TRBJ1-2, with D possibly TRBD1 on 5 matching bases. This CDR3 is built from 13 residues. Germline CDR1 reads SQVTM; CDR2 reads ANQGSEA. V gave up 6 bases and J gave up 0 bases, with 11 bases separating them. The CDR3 coding sequence is TGCAGCGTCGACAGCGATTCTAACTATGGCTACACCTTC. Protein sequence: CSVDSDSNYGYTF.

CDR3 coding DNA: TGTGCCAGTAGTATAGATCGAGGGAGAAATCAGCCCCAGCATTTT. This gives the protein CASSIDRGRNQPQHF. This sequence joins TRBV19 and TRBJ1-5; D is uncertain. Trimming removed 0 bases at V and 4 bases at J, with 10 bases between. This CDR3 region has 15 residues. Germline-derived CDR1 and CDR2 are LNHDA and SQIVND (reference sequence).

This chain connects TRBV5-4 to TRBJ1-1; D call uncertain. From germline, CDR1 is SGHNT and CDR2 YYREEE (reference sequence). This CDR3 has 14 residues. The V and J ends lost 4 bases and 4 bases respectively, with 14 bases between them. CDR3 amino acids: CASSPELSGTEAFF. CDR3 in DNA: TGTGCCAGCAGCCCGGAACTCTCGGGCACTGAAGCTTTCTTT. Together with reference TRBV5-4 and TRBJ1-1, the CDR3 gives the full variable domain: ETGVTQSPTHLIKTRGQQVTLRCSSQSGHNTVSWYQQALGQGPQFIFQYYREEENGRGNFPPRFSGLQFPNYSSELNVNALELDDSALYLCASSPELSGTEAFFGQGTRLTVV.

This chain links TRBV6-5 with TRBJ2-5; 8 nucleotides agree with TRBD1. The CDR3 totals 14 residues. With 5 bases clipped from V and 9 bases from J, the junction kept 11 bases outside the gene matches. CDR1 is MNHEY, CDR2 SVGAGI, per germline. This CDR3 is CASSRDRTGQAQYF. CDR3 nucleotides: TGTGCCAGCAGTCGAGACCGGACAGGGCAGGCCCAGTACTTC.

The J gene is TRBJ2-1, the V gene TRBV6-5; 10 nucleotides align to TRBD1. The length of the CDR3 is 13 residues. The germline gives CDR1 MNHEY, CDR2 SVGAGI. Losses at the gene ends were 8 bases for V and 6 bases for J; bases not matched to a gene: 4. The CDR3 DNA sequence: TGTGCCAGCGGTTGGGACAGGGGCAATGAGCAGTTCTTC. It codes for CASGWDRGNEQFF.

The chain joins TRBV6-5 to TRBJ1-2; D is possibly TRBD1 (5 bases). CDR1 is MNHEY, CDR2 SVGAGI, per germline. Trimming left V 10 bases short and J 3 bases short, with 18 bases between. This CDR3 spans 14 amino acids. CDR3 residues: CATGAQRGDYGYTF. The CDR3 DNA reads as TGTGCCACCGGGGCCCAGCGGGGTGACTATGGCTACACCTTC.

This clone appeared a few times. The DNA of the CDR3 is TGCAGTGCTAGTTCGAGCGGGGGTCTCCACTACGAGCAGTACTTC. Protein sequence: CSASSSGGLHYEQYF. The chain is built from TRBV20-1 and TRBJ2-7, with 8 bases that match TRBD2. The CDR3 runs 15 residues. The junction had 10 bases not matched to a gene; V was cut back by 3 bases and J by 3 bases. Germline CDR1 DFQATT, CDR2 SNEGSKA (reference sequence).

The gene calls are TRBV6-1 and TRBJ1-5; 11 positions agree with TRBD1. The CDR3 runs to 15 residues. Unmatched junction bases numbered 5, after V lost 6 bases and J lost 4 bases. Germline assignment: CDR1 MNHNS and CDR2 SASEGT. The CDR3 sequence: CASSLRDRGNQPQHF. The CDR3 DNA sequence: TGTGCCAGCAGCCTCCGGGACAGGGGGAATCAGCCCCAGCATTTT.

The gene calls are TRBV5-5 and TRBJ1-6; weak D call: TRBD1 (6 bases). The germline CDR1 and CDR2 sequences are SGHKS and YYEKEE (reference sequence). The V and J ends lost 2 bases and 13 bases respectively, with 13 bases between them. The CDR3 is 13 amino acids. The CDR3 DNA sequence: TGTGCCAGCAGCTTCGGGGGGCAGAGGCCCCTCCACTTT. It codes for CASSFGGQRPLHF. Together with reference TRBV5-5 and TRBJ1-6, the CDR3 gives the full variable domain: DAGVTQSPTHLIKTRGQQVTLRCSPISGHKSVSWYQQVLGQGPQFIFQYYEKEERGRGNFPDRFSARQFPNYSSELNVNALLLGDSALYLCASSFGGQRPLHFGNGTRLTVT.